The 7 T cell receptor beta chains below were found in one sample sequenced in a study of shared T cell receptors in the human thymus. Profiling relied on immunoSEQ multiplex PCR, and the TCRdb table lists in-frame clones only, not all of them. Of about 380,000 clones in the sample, approximately 95% were seen once. Sequencing input: thymocytes. These receptors all stem from a human donor.

With respect to this clone: Other DNA variants within this sample encode the same CDR3. The J gene is TRBJ2-7, the V gene TRBV28, with 10 positions matching TRBD1. The V gene's germline CDR1 is MDHEN and CDR2 SYDVKM. The CDR3 loop spans 14 amino acids. The junction had 1 base not matched to a gene; V was cut back by 2 bases and J by 3 bases. CDR3 in DNA: TGTGCCAGCAGTTTAAGGACAGGGGGCTACGAGCAGTACTTC. Protein sequence: CASSLRTGGYEQYF.

The genes are TRBV5-5 and TRBJ2-5; D unclear. Germline V lookup: CDR1 SGHKS, CDR2 YYEKEE (reference sequence). The length of the CDR3 is 13 residues. The V and J ends lost 3 bases and 5 bases respectively, with 11 bases between them. In DNA, the CDR3 is TGTGCCAGCAGCTCACGCCTGGTGGAGACCCAGTACTTC. Encoded protein: CASSSRLVETQYF.

The chain carries TRBV5-6 and TRBJ2-5, with D hard to call. V lost 4 bases and J lost 3, with 13 bases in between. This CDR3 is 14 amino acids long. Germline CDR1 SGHDT, CDR2 YYEEEE. The CDR3 DNA reads as TGTGCCAGCAGCGCCCCATGGTGGGAAGAGACCCAGTACTTC. Its protein is CASSAPWWEETQYF.

J is TRBJ2-7 and V is TRBV15; TRBD1 agrees at 11 bases. Germline V lookup: CDR1 LNHNV, CDR2 YYDKDF (reference sequence). Trimming at V came to 2 bases and at J to 3 bases, leaving 15 bases not matched to a gene. The CDR3 has 19 amino acids. The CDR3 coding sequence is TGTGCCACCAGCAGATTCGGACAGGGGGCTAGGGCTAGTGGCTACGAGCAGTACTTC. Amino acids: CATSRFGQGARASGYEQYF. Full variable domain (rest looked up from reference TRBV15 and TRBJ2-7): DAMVIQNPRYQVTQFGKPVTLSCSQTLNHNVMYWYQQKSSQAPKLLFHYYDKDFNNEADTPDNFQSRRPNTSFCFLDIRSPGLGDTAMYLCATSRFGQGARASGYEQYFGPGTRLTVT.

The chain combines TRBV10-3 with TRBJ1-3; TRBD1 aligns across 10 bases. With V trimmed by 3 bases and J by 0 bases, 8 bases remained unmatched. In germline, CDR1 is ENHRY, CDR2 SYGVKD. The CDR3 totals 18 residues. CDR3 in amino acids: CAISERGQGDFSGNTIYF. In DNA form, the CDR3 reads TGTGCCATCAGTGAAAGAGGACAGGGGGATTTCTCTGGAAACACCATATATTTT.

As for this clone: One end of the junction does not line up with germline, which may come from a read error. J is TRBJ2-1 and V is TRBV30, with TRBD2 matching over 8 bases. This CDR3 comprises 14 residues. CDR1 is GTSNPN, CDR2 SVGIG, per germline (reference sequence). CDR3 nucleotide sequence: TGTGCCTGGAGTGTAAGAGGGACTAGGAATGGGCAGTTCTTC. Translating it yields CAWSVRGTRNGQFF.

The chain joins TRBV28 to TRBJ1-1; the match to TRBD1 covers 7 bases. V lost 8 bases to trimming and J lost 1 base; unmatched junction nucleotides: 7. CDR3 length: 14 residues. The germline gives CDR1 MDHEN, CDR2 SYDVKM. The CDR3 loop is CASFQTGKNTEAFF. CDR3 DNA: TGTGCCAGCTTTCAGACAGGGAAGAACACTGAAGCTTTCTTT.